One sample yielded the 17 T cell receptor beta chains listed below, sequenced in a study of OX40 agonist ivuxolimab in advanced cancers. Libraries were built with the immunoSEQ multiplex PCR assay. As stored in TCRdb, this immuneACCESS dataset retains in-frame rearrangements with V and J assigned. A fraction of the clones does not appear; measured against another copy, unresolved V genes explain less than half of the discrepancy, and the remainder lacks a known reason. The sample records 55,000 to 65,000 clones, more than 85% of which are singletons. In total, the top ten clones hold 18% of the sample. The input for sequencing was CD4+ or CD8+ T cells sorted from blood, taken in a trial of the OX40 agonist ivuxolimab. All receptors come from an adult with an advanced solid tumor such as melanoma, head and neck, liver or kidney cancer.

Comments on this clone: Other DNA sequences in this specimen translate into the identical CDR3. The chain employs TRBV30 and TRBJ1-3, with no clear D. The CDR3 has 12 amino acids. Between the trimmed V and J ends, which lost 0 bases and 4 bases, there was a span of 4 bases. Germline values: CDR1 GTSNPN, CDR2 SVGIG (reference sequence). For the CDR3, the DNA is TGTGCCTGGAGTGTAGGGGGAAACACCATATATTTT. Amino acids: CAWSVGGNTIYF.

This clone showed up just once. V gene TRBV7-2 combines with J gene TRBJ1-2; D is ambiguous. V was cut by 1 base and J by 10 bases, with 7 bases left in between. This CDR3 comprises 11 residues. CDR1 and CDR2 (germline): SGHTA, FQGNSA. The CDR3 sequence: CASSLDIVYTF. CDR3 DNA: TGTGCCAGCAGCTTAGATATCGTCTACACCTTC.

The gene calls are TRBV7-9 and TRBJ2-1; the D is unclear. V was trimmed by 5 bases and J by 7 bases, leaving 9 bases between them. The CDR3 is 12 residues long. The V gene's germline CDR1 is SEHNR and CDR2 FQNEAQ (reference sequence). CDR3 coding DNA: TGTGCCAGCAGCCCGCCCGGGAATGAGCAGTTCTTC. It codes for CASSPPGNEQFF.

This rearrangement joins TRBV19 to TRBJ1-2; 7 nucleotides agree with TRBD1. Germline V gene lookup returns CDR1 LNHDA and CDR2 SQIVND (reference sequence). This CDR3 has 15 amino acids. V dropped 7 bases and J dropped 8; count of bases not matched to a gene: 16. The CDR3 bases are TGTGCCAGTACCCCCGTTGAAGGGGGCTATGTGGGCTACACCTTC. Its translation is CASTPVEGGYVGYTF.

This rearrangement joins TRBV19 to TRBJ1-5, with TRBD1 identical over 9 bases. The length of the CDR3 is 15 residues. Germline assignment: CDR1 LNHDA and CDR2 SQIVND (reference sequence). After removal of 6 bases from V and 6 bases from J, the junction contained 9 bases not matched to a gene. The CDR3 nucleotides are TGTGCCAGTAGCCCGGGACAGGGTTTTCGTCAGCCCCAGCATTTT. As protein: CASSPGQGFRQPQHF.

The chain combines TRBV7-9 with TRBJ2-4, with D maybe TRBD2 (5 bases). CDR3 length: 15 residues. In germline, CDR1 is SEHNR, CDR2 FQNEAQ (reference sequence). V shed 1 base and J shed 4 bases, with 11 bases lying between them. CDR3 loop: CASSLDGVRKNIQYF. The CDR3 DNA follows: TGTGCCAGCAGCTTAGACGGGGTCAGGAAAAACATTCAGTACTTC.

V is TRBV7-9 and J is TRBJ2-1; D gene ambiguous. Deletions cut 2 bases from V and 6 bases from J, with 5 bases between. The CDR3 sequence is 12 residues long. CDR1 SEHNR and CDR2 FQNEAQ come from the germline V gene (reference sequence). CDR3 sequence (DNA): TGTGCCAGCAGCTTAATTGGCAATGAGCAGTTCTTC. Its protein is CASSLIGNEQFF.

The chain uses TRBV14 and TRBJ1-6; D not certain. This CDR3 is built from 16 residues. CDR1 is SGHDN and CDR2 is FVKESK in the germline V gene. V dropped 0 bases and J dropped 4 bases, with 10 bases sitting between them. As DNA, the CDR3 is TGTGCCAGCAGCCAAGATTACAGAGAGTATAATTCACCCCTCCACTTT. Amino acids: CASSQDYREYNSPLHF.

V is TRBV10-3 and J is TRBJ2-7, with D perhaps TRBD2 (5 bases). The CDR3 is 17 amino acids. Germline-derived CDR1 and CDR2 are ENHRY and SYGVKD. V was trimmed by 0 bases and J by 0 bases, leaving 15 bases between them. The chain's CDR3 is CAISESIVGESSYEQYF. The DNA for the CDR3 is TGTGCCATCAGTGAGTCGATTGTCGGGGAGAGCTCCTACGAGCAGTACTTC.

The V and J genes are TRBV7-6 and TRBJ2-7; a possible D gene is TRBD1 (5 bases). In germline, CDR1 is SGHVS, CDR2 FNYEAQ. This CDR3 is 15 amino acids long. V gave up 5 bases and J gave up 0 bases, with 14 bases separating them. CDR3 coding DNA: TGTGCCAGCAGCCTGGGGCAAGGCCGCTCCTACGAGCAGTACTTC. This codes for CASSLGQGRSYEQYF.

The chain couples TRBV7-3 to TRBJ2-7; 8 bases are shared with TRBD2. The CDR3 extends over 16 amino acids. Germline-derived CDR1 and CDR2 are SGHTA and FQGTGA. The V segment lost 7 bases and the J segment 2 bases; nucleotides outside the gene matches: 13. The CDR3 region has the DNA TGTGCCAGCACCCCGACGGGGGCGGGGGGTCCCTACGAGCAGTACTTC. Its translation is CASTPTGAGGPYEQYF.

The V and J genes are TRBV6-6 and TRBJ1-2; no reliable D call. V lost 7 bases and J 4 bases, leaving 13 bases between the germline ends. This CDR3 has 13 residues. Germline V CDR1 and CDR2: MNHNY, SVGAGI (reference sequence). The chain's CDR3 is CASNPQGSYGYTF. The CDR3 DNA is TGTGCCAGCAACCCGCAAGGGTCCTATGGCTACACCTTC.

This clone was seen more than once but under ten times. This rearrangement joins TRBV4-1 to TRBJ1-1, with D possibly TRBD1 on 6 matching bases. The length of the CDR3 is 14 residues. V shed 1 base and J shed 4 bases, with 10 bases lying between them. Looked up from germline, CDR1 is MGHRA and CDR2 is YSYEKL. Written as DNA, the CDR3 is TGCGCCAGCAGCCAAGGGACAGAGGGCACTGAAGCTTTCTTT. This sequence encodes CASSQGTEGTEAFF.

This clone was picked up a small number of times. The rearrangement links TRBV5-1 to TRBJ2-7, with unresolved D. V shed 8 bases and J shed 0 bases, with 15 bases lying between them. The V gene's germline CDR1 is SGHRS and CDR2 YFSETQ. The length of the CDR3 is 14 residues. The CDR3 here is CARTQRTFSYEQYF. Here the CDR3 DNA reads TGCGCCAGAACTCAGAGAACCTTCTCCTACGAGCAGTACTTC.

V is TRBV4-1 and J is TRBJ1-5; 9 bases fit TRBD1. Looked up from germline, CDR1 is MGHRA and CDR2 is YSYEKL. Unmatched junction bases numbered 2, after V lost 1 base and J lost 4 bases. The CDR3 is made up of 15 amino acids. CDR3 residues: CASSQGTGENQPQHF. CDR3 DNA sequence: TGCGCCAGCAGCCAAGGGACAGGGGAGAATCAGCCCCAGCATTTT.

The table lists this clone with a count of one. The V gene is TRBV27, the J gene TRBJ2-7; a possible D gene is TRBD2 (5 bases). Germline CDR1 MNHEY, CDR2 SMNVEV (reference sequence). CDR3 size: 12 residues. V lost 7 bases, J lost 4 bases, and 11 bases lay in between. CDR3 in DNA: TGTGCCAGCAAGACGGGGATATACGAGCAGTACTTC. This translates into CASKTGIYEQYF.

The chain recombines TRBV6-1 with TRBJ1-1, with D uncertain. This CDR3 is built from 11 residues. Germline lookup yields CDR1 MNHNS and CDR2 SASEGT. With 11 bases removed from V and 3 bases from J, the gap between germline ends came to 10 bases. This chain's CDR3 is CASEGDTEAFF. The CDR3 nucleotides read TGTGCCTCGGAGGGAGACACTGAAGCTTTCTTT.